Sequencing of this T cell receptor (beta chain) was carried out in a study of shared clonotypes between healthy human individuals (dated by TCRdb to the early 2020s). Regarding the research as a whole: The cohort comprised two women and three men aged 18 to 49 years. For each donor, CD4 naive and CD4 memory were each given three plates, CD8 naive was given two plates, and CD8 memory was given one plate. To estimate repertoire size and how much clonotype sharing occurs between individuals, the study deeply sequenced the blood TCR repertoires of several healthy adults. Libraries were prepared and TCR repertoires were sequenced by different laboratories using diverse techniques, in order to increase sequencing depth and limit assay-specific biases. Each donor's leukapheresis produced roughly between roughly 0.85 and 9.5 billion PBMCs.

Using the deep immunoSEQ assay, multiplex PCR amplified TCR CDR3 regions from genomic DNA. Extracted genomic DNA from each cell subset was distributed evenly across all wells of several immunoSEQ 96-well plates, and each plate was treated as a replicate. For sorted subsets, each replicate PCR was loaded with roughly 200 ng genomic DNA, equivalent to 30,000 or so T cell genomes. Purified libraries were measured with a Qubit 3.0 fluorometer, size-checked on a Bioanalyzer 2100, and measured again with the KAPA Library Quantification kit. A separate single-read 150-cycle Illumina NextSeq 550 flow cell was used to sequence each immunoSEQ 96-well plate. The authors' analysis ran thus. Because the immunoSEQ output held only junctional sequences and lacked quality scores, the filtering could not match the filtering applied to full-length reads. Sequences were annotated with PyIR, a Python wrapper for IgBLAST v1.9, and V/J genes and CDR3 were assigned using IMGT germline references. Reads with weak V/J assignments (E-value above 1e-6), missing CDR3, stop codons, out-of-frame junctions, or ambiguous translated residues were removed. V3J clonotypes were defined as sequences sharing an identical inferred V gene, J gene, and CDR3 amino acid sequence. The percentage overlap between two repertoires was calculated by dividing the number of shared unique clonotypes by the size of the smaller repertoire. Three approaches were used to assess repertoire richness: RTK rarefaction, the Chao1 estimator, and Recon v2.1 estimates of unobserved clonotypes. Generation probabilities were computed with OLGA for all TCRbeta clonotypes obtained by the gDNA method from a handful of donors. What TCRdb holds here is the immuneACCESS table cut down to in-frame rearrangements. Part of the clones is not present; checked against another copy, under half of the missing clones reflect an unresolved V gene, and the others are unexplained. For V, J and clone size, that table is used; D and trimming come from the DNA. In all, the sample holds about 1.5 million clones, and around 98% of those were seen once. Clones ranked in the top ten supply around 0.47% of the sample.

Turning to this clone: Its antigen specificity is not known. Base qualities are not at hand, and no much larger clone is one base apart.

Taken from the germline V gene, the CDR1 and CDR2 loops are SQVTM and ANQGSEA. Including the terminal cysteine and phenylalanine, the CDR3 comprises 13 residues. Only the CDR3 part of the read is kept: 39 bases, read in frame from the first base. The germline ends are 11 bases apart after V is trimmed by 4 bases and J by 5 bases. Study-level results and caveats: About 4.5% of naive CD4, around 4% of naive CD8, 2% to 2.5% of memory CD4, and over 0.35% of memory CD8 clonotypes were shared across a few donors. Only blood was sampled, and tissue TCR repertoires likely differ from those in blood. Incomplete sequencing was indicated by rarefaction of sorted-subset datasets, despite the large sequencing depth. Larger estimated clonotype richness was generally found for naive subsets than for memory subsets. Because the study included only a small number of donors, the genetic and exposure-history diversity represented was limited. Based on pairwise subsampling, the degree of clonotype sharing among donors was expected to be affected by sequencing depth. Compared with non-shared clonotypes, clonotypes shared by all four sorted-subset donors had higher generation probabilities.

The donors were healthy, HIV-negative adults who had no recently reported acute infections or vaccinations. Every donor was a Caucasian adult residing in Nashville, Tennessee, USA. Magnetic negative selection was used to enrich CD4+ T cells, after which naive cells were positively selected on CD45RA and the negative fraction became the memory subset. Blood was obtained by leukapheresis, after which PBMCs were separated by Ficoll-Histopaque density gradient centrifugation and cryopreserved in liquid nitrogen vapor phase. Purity and quantity of every magnetically sorted T cell population were checked by analytical flow cytometry. Genomic DNA was isolated from each sorted fraction and quantified by UV absorbance on a Nanodrop 2000c.

This receptor chain uses TRBV29-1 and TRBJ1-4, with TRBD1 tentatively as D gene (6 bases match). The TCR originated in a man aged 30 to 39 in good health. The material sequenced was naive CD4+ T cells sorted from blood. Sample cell subset or site, as interpreted from the label and publication: CD45RA+ positively selected. Read as DNA, the sequence is TGCAGCGTTGCGGACAGCAGAAATGAAAAACTGTTTTTT. Translated, this gives CSVADSRNEKLFF.